These 3 T cell receptor beta chains were all obtained from the same sample, sequenced in a study of blood T cells in healthy people across ages. Together with a sample-barcoded 5' primer, a J-beta primer mix was included in a second PCR lasting about 6 to 11 cycles. One entry per CDR3 protein, called by TCRdb with MiXCR from the 5' RACE reads. Of about 780,000 distinct CDR3 sequences in the sample, about half were seen once. The sample taken for sequencing was blood. These receptors were taken from a man older than 75 in good health.

The genes are TRBV27 and TRBJ2-1; D possibly corresponds to TRBD2 (6 bases). The ends were cut back, 4 bases at V and 0 bases at J, with 16 bases in the middle. CDR3 length: 17 amino acids. Germline-derived CDR1 and CDR2 are MNHEY and SMNVEV (reference sequence). The CDR3 sequence: CASSSLSGAGSYNEQFF. CDR3 sequence (DNA): TGTGCCAGCAGTTCCCTATCGGGAGCGGGCTCCTACAATGAGCAGTTCTTC.

The V and J genes are TRBV4-3 and TRBJ2-5, with TRBD2 matching 8 bases. The J call may be mistaken, given a closer DNA end match to TRBJ2-7. The germline gives CDR1 LGHNA, CDR2 YSLEER. The CDR3 consists of 15 residues. CDR3 sequence reads: CASSQSGGPSGEQYF. The CDR3 coding sequence is TGCGCCAGCAGCCAGTCGGGAGGGCCCTCTGGCGAGCAGTACTTC.

Many counts were recorded for this clonotype. The V call is TRBV4-2, the J call TRBJ1-2, with D unclear. V was shortened by 1 base and J by 5 bases, with 2 bases between the two germline ends. This CDR3 comprises 11 residues. Germline CDR1 and CDR2: LGHNA and YNFKEQ. In nucleotides, the CDR3 is TGTGCCAGCAGCCAAGGGTATGGCTACACCTTC. Its protein is CASSQGYGYTF.